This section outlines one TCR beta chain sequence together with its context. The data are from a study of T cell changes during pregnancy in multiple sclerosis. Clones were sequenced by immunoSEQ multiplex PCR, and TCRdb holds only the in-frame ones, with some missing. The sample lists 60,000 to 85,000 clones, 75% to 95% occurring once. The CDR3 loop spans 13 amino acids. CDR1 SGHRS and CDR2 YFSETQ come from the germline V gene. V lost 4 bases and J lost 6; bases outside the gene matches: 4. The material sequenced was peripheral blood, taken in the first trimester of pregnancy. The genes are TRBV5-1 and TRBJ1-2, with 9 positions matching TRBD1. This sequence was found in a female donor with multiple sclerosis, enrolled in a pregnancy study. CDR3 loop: CASSQGTGNGYTF. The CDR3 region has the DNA TGCGCCAGCAGCCAAGGGACAGGGAATGGCTACACCTTC.